This entry is about one TCR beta chain. No antigen is known for it. This record comes from a study of CD8+ T cells in alopecia areata. Study summary: Tofacitinib was given for 6 to 18 months, then stopped for 6 months.

RNA was isolated and reverse transcribed to cDNA, the sequencing template. Clones were read by immunoSEQ multiplex PCR, and TCRdb kept only the in-frame ones, dropping some. In the table there are 150,000 to 200,000 clones, 59% of which are singletons. The study, taken as a whole, reports: Higher clonality than in normal scalp was seen in lesional scalp, especially alopecia totalis/universalis. It was less clear whether patients shared TCRs than it was in mice, possibly because of HLA.

The source material was CD4+ T cells sorted from blood, sampled at week 0. This TCR came from a human donor with alopecia areata.

The CDR3 DNA follows: TGCAGCGTTGACGGGACAGGGGGCTCTGGCTACACCTTC. As protein: CSVDGTGGSGYTF. The rearrangement uses TRBV29-1 and TRBJ1-2; TRBD1 aligns across 12 bases. Trimming cost V 3 bases and J 7 bases; bases outside gene matches: 3. Germline values: CDR1 SQVTM, CDR2 ANQGSEA. There are 13 residues in the CDR3.